This record concerns one T cell receptor beta chain sequence. The CDR3 has 16 residues. Germline V gene lookup returns CDR1 SGHNT and CDR2 YYREEE (reference sequence). Losses at the gene ends were 3 bases for V and 4 bases for J; bases not matched to a gene: 11. These data originate in a study of blood T cell repertoires in COVID-19. For the study at large: Sites in the United States, Italy and Spain provided acute and convalescent COVID-19 samples. T cells, B-cell-depleted T cells, or PBMCs provided the cDNA or gDNA that served as material.

Authors' methods: Estimated nucleated cell counts came from reference gene primer amplification. Repertoires were generated with immunoSEQ multiplex PCR, while TCRdb's copy carries only in-frame clones and drops some. V and J calls and clone size follow that table, whereas D and trimming were derived from the DNA. The sample lists over 200,000 clones, roughly 87% occurring once. The sample taken for sequencing was peripheral blood. The V and J genes are TRBV5-4 and TRBJ2-5, with 8 bases matching TRBD1. This clonotype was sampled from a middle-aged man with active or convalescent COVID-19. The CDR3 nucleotides are TGTGCCAGCAGCTACTATAGGACAGGGACCATAGAGACCCAGTACTTC. As protein: CASSYYRTGTIETQYF.